The 2 T cell receptor beta chains in this list originate from one sample, sequenced in a study of sequential checkpoint blockade in melanoma. Stated treatment: randomized to nivolumab then ipilimumab (arm A) or the reverse (arm B). Generated by immunoSEQ multiplex PCR, the TCRdb table keeps only in-frame clones and is missing some. The sample lists 20,000 to 25,000 clones, around 26% occurring once. This material consisted of tumor tissue (inferred from file names), taken from a patient given nivolumab and ipilimumab in sequence. Receptors were obtained from a human donor with melanoma.

The J gene is TRBJ2-3, the V gene TRBV19; possibly TRBD2 for D (5 bases). This CDR3 is 12 amino acids long. Germline CDR1 LNHDA, CDR2 SQIVND (reference sequence). The V and J ends lost 4 bases and 6 bases respectively, with 8 bases between them. DNA of the CDR3: TGTGCCAGTAGTAGTCAGCGGGATACGCAGTATTTT. It encodes CASSSQRDTQYF. The full variable domain, in which reference TRBV19 and TRBJ2-3 provide the parts outside the CDR3, is DGGITQSPKYLFRKEGQNVTLSCEQNLNHDAMYWYRQDPGQGLRLIYYSQIVNDFQKGDIAEGYSVSREKKESFPLTVTSAQKNPTAFYLCASSSQRDTQYFGPGTRLTVL.

This clone was seen only a few times. This sequence joins TRBV13 and TRBJ2-2; weak D call: TRBD1 (6 bases). Germline V gene sequence: CDR1 PRHDT, CDR2 FYEKMQ (reference sequence). This CDR3 comprises 16 residues. The V and J ends lost 6 bases and 4 bases respectively, with 18 bases between them. The CDR3 DNA sequence: TGTGCCAGCAGTTCCGAGGGGGAGTTGGGCACCGGGGAGCTGTTTTTT. Translating gives CASSSEGELGTGELFF.